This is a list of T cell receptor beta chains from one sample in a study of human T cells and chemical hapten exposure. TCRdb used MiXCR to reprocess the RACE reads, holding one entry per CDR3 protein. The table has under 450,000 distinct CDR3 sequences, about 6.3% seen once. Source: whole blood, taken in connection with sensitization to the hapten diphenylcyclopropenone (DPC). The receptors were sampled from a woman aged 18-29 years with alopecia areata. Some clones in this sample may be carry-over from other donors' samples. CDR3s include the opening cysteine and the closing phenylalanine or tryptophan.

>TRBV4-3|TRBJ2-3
CASSQEVADTQYF
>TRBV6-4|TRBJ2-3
CASSPADTDTQYF
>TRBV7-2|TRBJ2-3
CASSSRQSTDTQYF
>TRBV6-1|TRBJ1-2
CASLRTGTSNYGYTF
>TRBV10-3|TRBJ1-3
CAISESRGQLSGNTIYF
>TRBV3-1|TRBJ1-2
CASSQDSWAGINGYTF
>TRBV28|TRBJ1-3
CASSLDGGGNTIYF
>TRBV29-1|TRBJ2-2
CSVMRETGELFF
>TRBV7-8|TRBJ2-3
CASSLSPLEGTQYF
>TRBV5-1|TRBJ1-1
CASSFDRANTEAFF
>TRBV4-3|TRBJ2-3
CASSQHRVPPDTQYF
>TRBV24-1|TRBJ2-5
CATSDLGAGPGETQYF
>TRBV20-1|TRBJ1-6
CSARETGGGRNSPLHF
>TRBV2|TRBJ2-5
CASRVTGGGQYF
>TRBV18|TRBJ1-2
CASSPDGNYGYTF
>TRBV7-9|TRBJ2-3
CASSLGADVATQYF
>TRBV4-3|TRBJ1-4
CASSQVPGFNEKLFF
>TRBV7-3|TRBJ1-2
CASSPGQGMVGYTF
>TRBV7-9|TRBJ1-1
CASSFQGTSNTEAFF
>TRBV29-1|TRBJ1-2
CSVVWVKKHGYGYTF
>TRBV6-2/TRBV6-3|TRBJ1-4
CASSEGHVEKLFF
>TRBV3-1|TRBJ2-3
CASSQERTSGGTDTQYF
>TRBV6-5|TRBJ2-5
CASPERGQTQYF
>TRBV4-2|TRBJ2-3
CASSQGPSGSTDTQYF
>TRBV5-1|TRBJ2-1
CASSPGLLLYNEQFF
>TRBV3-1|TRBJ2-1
CASSQTGTGPDEQFF
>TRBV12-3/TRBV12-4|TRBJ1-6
CASSLGQDTSPLHF
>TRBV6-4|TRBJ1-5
CASRGNRQKNSNQPQHF
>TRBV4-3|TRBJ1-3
CASSQTGDYGNTIYF
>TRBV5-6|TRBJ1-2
CASSFGESYGYTF
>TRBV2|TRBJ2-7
CASSQMGGYEQYF